This T cell receptor beta chain comes out of a study of OX40 agonist ivuxolimab in advanced cancers. The repertoire was sequenced with immunoSEQ multiplex PCR; TCRdb's copy has only in-frame clones and lacks some. The table shows about 65,000 clones, with approximately 91% occurring only once. This CDR3 spans 15 amino acids. CDR1 is LGHNA, CDR2 YNFKEQ, per germline. With 4 bases removed from V and 0 bases from J, the gap between germline ends came to 12 bases. This TCR derives from an adult with an advanced solid tumor such as melanoma, head and neck, liver or kidney cancer. The source material was CD4+ or CD8+ T cells sorted from blood, sampled in a trial of the OX40 agonist ivuxolimab. This sequence joins TRBV4-2 and TRBJ1-2; no clear D gene. The DNA for the CDR3 is TGTGCCAGCAGCCTACCAGGAACCGCTAACTATGGCTACACCTTC. Protein sequence: CASSLPGTANYGYTF.